The 20 T cell receptor beta chains presented below share a single source sample, sequenced in a study of T-cell memory formation after mild COVID-19. MiXCR, applied by TCRdb to the 5' RACE reads, yields one record per CDR3 protein. The sample holds around 450,000 distinct CDR3 sequences, roughly 20% seen once. The specimen sequenced was PBMCs or a T cell subset sorted from them (not recorded which). These receptors were obtained from an adult woman who had mild COVID-19 (a few samples of this study predate the infection). Cell type and time point are not known.

The gene calls are TRBV4-3 and TRBJ2-7, with D unresolved. The germline V gene has CDR1 LGHNA and CDR2 YSLEER. The CDR3 spans 13 residues. Trimming stripped 0 bases from V and 4 bases from J, with 7 bases between. The DNA of the CDR3 is TGCGCCAGCAGCCAAGAAAGGCATTACGAGCAGTACTTC. Its protein product is CASSQERHYEQYF.

Relative to its sample, this clonotype is medium-sized. The genes are TRBV7-3 and TRBJ1-1, with 7 bases lining up with TRBD1. Germline-derived CDR1 and CDR2 are SGHTA and FQGTGA. V was pared by 0 bases and J by 2 bases, with 6 bases of the junction left unmatched. The CDR3 length is 16 residues. CDR3 coding DNA: TGTGCCAGCAGCTTAACACCGACAGGGCGTAACACTGAAGCTTTCTTT. Translation gives CASSLTPTGRNTEAFF.

The chain uses TRBV6-4 and TRBJ2-5, with D possibly TRBD2 on 7 matching bases. Trimming removed 5 bases at V and 4 bases at J, with 11 bases between. CDR3 length equals 13 residues. Germline CDR1 is MRHNA and CDR2 is SNTAGT. The CDR3 here is CASSSRGGETQYF. CDR3 sequence (DNA): TGTGCCAGCAGTTCTAGGGGGGGAGAGACCCAGTACTTC.

The V call is TRBV4-1, the J call TRBJ1-2, with D maybe TRBD1 (6 bases). This CDR3 has 14 residues. Trimming shortened V by 4 bases and J by 1 base, and 10 bases separated the two germline ends. Germline loops: CDR1 MGHRA, CDR2 YSYEKL. CDR3 DNA sequence: TGCGCCAGCAGCCCTCGAGGGGGTAACTATGGCTACACCTTC. This codes for CASSPRGGNYGYTF.

This sequence joins TRBV25-1 and TRBJ2-2, with TRBD2 matching 9 bases. This CDR3 comprises 16 residues. The junction had 9 bases not matched to a gene; V was cut back by 3 bases and J by 7 bases. From germline, CDR1 is MGHDK and CDR2 SYGVNS. The CDR3 is CASSDGSGGAGGELFF. CDR3 bases: TGTGCCAGCAGTGACGGTAGCGGGGGTGCTGGCGGGGAGCTGTTTTTT.

This clonotype was recorded at least ten times. V usage is TRBV12-3 or TRBV12-4 and J usage is TRBJ1-3; TRBD1 might be the D (5 bases). V was cut by 4 bases and J by 3 bases, with 7 bases left in between. The CDR3 totals 13 residues. Written as DNA, the CDR3 is TGTGCCAGCAGTTCGGGGGGTGGAAACACCATATATTTT. This translates into CASSSGGGNTIYF.

The chain combines TRBV29-1 with TRBJ2-3; D perhaps matches TRBD1 (8 bases). The CDR3 has 15 residues. V lost 6 bases and J 4 bases, leaving 20 bases between the germline ends. Germline V gene sequence: CDR1 SQVTM, CDR2 ANQGSEA. The CDR3 is CSVQGGEIGADTQYF. The CDR3 DNA reads TGCAGCGTACAGGGGGGGGAAATCGGAGCAGATACGCAGTATTTT.

The chain recombines TRBV4-1 with TRBJ2-2; D unclear. With 1 base removed from V and 3 bases from J, the gap between germline ends came to 15 bases. Per the germline V gene, CDR1 is MGHRA and CDR2 is YSYEKL. The CDR3 consists of 17 residues. The CDR3 sequence is CASSQVLGLTDTGELFF. CDR3 nucleotide sequence: TGCGCCAGCAGCCAAGTACTTGGGCTGACGGACACCGGGGAGCTGTTTTTT.

This clonotype has ten or more counts. This chain links TRBV5-1 with TRBJ2-3, with D possibly matching TRBD2 (6 bases). The germline gives CDR1 SGHRS, CDR2 YFSETQ. Trimming cost V 6 bases and J 0 bases, with 11 bases left between them. This CDR3 has 14 amino acids. This CDR3 is CASTPGGSTDTQYF. CDR3 DNA sequence: TGCGCCAGCACACCCGGGGGAAGCACAGATACGCAGTATTTT.

This clonotype was picked up a small number of times. V usage is TRBV10-3 and J usage is TRBJ2-3; D is perhaps TRBD1 or TRBD2 (6 bases each). The CDR3 runs 16 residues. V shed 5 bases and J shed 2 bases, with 17 bases lying between them. CDR1 is ENHRY and CDR2 is SYGVKD in the germline V gene. The CDR3, as DNA: TGTGCCATCAGTCACTCAGGGGAGGTCACCACAGATACGCAGTATTTT. This sequence encodes CAISHSGEVTTDTQYF.

In this sample, this clonotype turned up a few times. The rearrangement uses TRBV24-1 and TRBJ2-3; 9 positions match TRBD2. V shed 5 bases, J shed 3 bases, and the junction held 5 bases outside the gene matches. The CDR3 sequence is 15 residues long. CDR1 and CDR2 (germline): KGHDR, SFDVKD. This CDR3 reads CATSGPAGGTDTQYF. CDR3 nucleotide sequence: TGTGCCACCAGTGGCCCAGCGGGAGGAACAGATACGCAGTATTTT.

This chain connects TRBV6-5 to TRBJ2-7, with 9 positions matching TRBD1. The CDR3 runs to 17 residues. Germline trimming cut 0 bases from V and 3 bases from J; bases unmatched to any gene: 9. The germline V gene has CDR1 MNHEY and CDR2 SVGAGI. The CDR3: CASSYSPMPGQGYEQYF. The CDR3 DNA is TGTGCCAGCAGTTACTCTCCGATGCCGGGACAGGGCTACGAGCAGTACTTC.

The chain has TRBV7-8 and TRBJ2-2, with 10 nucleotides matching TRBD2. The V segment lost 3 bases and the J segment 7 bases; nucleotides outside the gene matches: 17. The germline V gene has CDR1 SGHVS and CDR2 FQNEAQ. This CDR3 contains 19 residues. The CDR3 sequence is CASSFTVGASGSSGGELFF. The CDR3 region has the DNA TGTGCCAGCAGCTTTACTGTGGGAGCTAGCGGGAGTTCGGGCGGGGAGCTGTTTTTT.

The chain carries TRBV10-3 and TRBJ2-1, with a tentative D call TRBD1 (6 bases). CDR1 and CDR2 from the germline V gene are ENHRY and SYGVKD. The V end was cut by 0 bases, the J end by 6 bases, with 12 bases between. The CDR3 covers 15 residues. CDR3 residues: CAISESNRAGNEQFF. DNA of the CDR3: TGTGCCATCAGTGAGTCGAACAGGGCGGGCAATGAGCAGTTCTTC.

This clonotype was observed a handful of times. The rearrangement joins TRBV12-3 or TRBV12-4 to TRBJ2-7, with D tentatively TRBD1 (6 bases). The CDR3 length is 13 residues. Trimming cost V 5 bases and J 5 bases, with 13 bases left between them. The chain's CDR3 is CASSGQFLDEQYF. CDR3 in DNA: TGTGCCAGCAGTGGACAGTTCCTAGACGAGCAGTACTTC.

There are a few counts of this clonotype. The rearrangement uses TRBV7-2 and TRBJ2-7; D not resolved. Trimming left V 3 bases short and J 1 base short, with 4 bases between. CDR1 and CDR2 (germline): SGHTA, FQGNSA. This CDR3 contains 12 residues. CDR3 residues: CASSFPSYEQYF. The CDR3 DNA sequence: TGTGCCAGCAGCTTTCCATCCTACGAGCAGTACTTC. Combining the CDR3 with reference TRBV7-2 and TRBJ2-7 gives the whole variable domain GAGVSQSPSNKVTEKGKDVELRCDPISGHTALYWYRQSLGQGLEFLIYFQGNSAPDKSGLPSDRFSAERTGGSVSTLTIQRTQQEDSAVYLCASSFPSYEQYFGPGTRLTVT.

The chain employs TRBV5-1 and TRBJ2-4, with 14 bases matching TRBD2. This CDR3 is built from 16 residues. Germline V CDR1 and CDR2: SGHRS, YFSETQ. Germline trimming cut 3 bases from V and 8 bases from J; bases unmatched to any gene: 7. The CDR3 region has the DNA TGCGCCAGCAGCTGGGGACTAGCGGGAGTTGAATACATTCAGTACTTC. This encodes CASSWGLAGVEYIQYF.

The chain combines TRBV9 with TRBJ2-5; D might be TRBD2 (7 bases). V was shortened by 4 bases and J by 5 bases, with 18 bases between the two germline ends. The CDR3 covers 15 residues. Per the germline V gene, CDR1 is SGDLS and CDR2 is YYNGEE. CDR3 DNA: TGTGCCAGCAGCCCAGCGGGACATACTGTCGAGACCCAGTACTTC. Amino acid sequence: CASSPAGHTVETQYF.

This clonotype was observed a handful of times. The chain is built from TRBV3-1 and TRBJ2-7; D gene uncertain. The CDR3 totals 12 residues. Per the germline V gene, CDR1 is LGHDT and CDR2 is YNNKEL (reference sequence). Trimming removed 1 base at V and 3 bases at J, with 4 bases between. This chain's CDR3 is CASSQGHYEQYF. In DNA, the CDR3 is TGTGCCAGCAGCCAAGGGCACTACGAGCAGTACTTC.

The rearrangement joins TRBV28 to TRBJ2-3; TRBD2 aligns across 9 bases. The CDR3 sequence is 17 residues long. The germline V gene has CDR1 MDHEN and CDR2 SYDVKM. V lost 3 bases and J lost 2; bases outside the gene matches: 9. This CDR3 is CASSFSGSPPNTDTQYF. In DNA form, the CDR3 reads TGTGCCAGCAGTTTTAGCGGGAGCCCCCCAAACACAGATACGCAGTATTTT.